This record looks at one TCR beta chain sequence and its context. What it binds is not known. The sample comes from a study of blood T cells in healthy people across ages. The authors ran a second PCR of about 7 to 11 cycles using a sample-barcoded 5' primer and a J-beta primer mix. Sequencing of every sample gave 2.5 million or more CDR3-containing paired-end reads. TCRdb re-called the 5' RACE reads with MiXCR, one entry per CDR3 protein. Of hundreds of thousands of distinct CDR3 sequences in the sample, 55% to 75% were seen once. The CDR3 extends over 11 amino acids. With 7 bases removed from V and 6 bases from J, the gap between germline ends came to 8 bases. Donors ranged from about 6 to 90 years old and were healthy Caucasians in Russia. Study findings and constraints: Greater diversity and more naive CD4+ cells were seen in long-lived donors than in aged donors. Age showed a roughly linear inverse relationship with TCR beta diversity per million T cells.

V usage is TRBV12-3 or TRBV12-4 and J usage is TRBJ2-3; D gene unclear. This receptor was taken from a man aged 30 to 45 in good health. Source material: blood. CDR3 protein: CASTMRDTQYF. The CDR3 DNA reads as TGTGCCAGCACCATGAGGGATACGCAGTATTTT.